Below, 10 T cell receptor beta chains from the same sample are listed, as sequenced in a study of shared T cell receptors in the human thymus. The assay was immunoSEQ multiplex PCR, and TCRdb's table has in-frame clones only and misses some. The sample yields hundreds of thousands of clones, roughly 88% seen once. These data were likewise used in another study, on human thymus T cells.

Source material: thymocytes. These receptors originate from a boy younger than two with a congenital heart defect.

The chain couples TRBV28 to TRBJ2-7, with TRBD1 matching over 8 bases. J lost 4 bases, V lost 6 bases, and 14 bases had no gene match. The germline V gene encodes CDR1 MDHEN and CDR2 SYDVKM. The CDR3 sequence is 16 residues long. The CDR3 sequence: CASSPVPGQAVYEQYF. The CDR3 DNA reads as TGTGCCAGCAGCCCAGTTCCGGGACAGGCTGTTTACGAGCAGTACTTC. Full variable domain (outside the CDR3, taken from reference TRBV28 and TRBJ2-7): DVKVTQSSRYLVKRTGEKVFLECVQDMDHENMFWYRQDPGLGLRLIYFSYDVKMKEKGDIPEGYSVSREKKERFSLILESASTNQTSMYLCASSPVPGQAVYEQYFGPGTRLTVT.

This sequence joins TRBV18 and TRBJ2-5; maybe TRBD1 (5 bases). The CDR3 sequence is 14 residues long. V was cut by 3 bases and J by 4 bases, with 12 bases left in between. Germline CDR1 is KGHSH and CDR2 is LQKENI. In DNA, the CDR3 is TGTGCCAGCTCACCTACGGCAAGGGGAGAGACCCAGTACTTC. It translates to CASSPTARGETQYF.

V usage is TRBV4-1 and J usage is TRBJ1-4, with D possibly being TRBD1 (5 bases). This CDR3 spans 15 amino acids. Germline V gives CDR1 MGHRA, CDR2 YSYEKL. The V gene lost 0 bases and the J gene lost 7 bases, with 12 bases spanning the gap. The CDR3 region is CASSQDPRGGEKLFF. The CDR3 nucleotides read TGCGCCAGCAGCCAAGATCCACGGGGGGGTGAAAAACTGTTTTTT.

The chain joins TRBV5-1 to TRBJ2-2, with D possibly being TRBD2 (6 bases). Germline CDR1 reads SGHRS; CDR2 reads YFSETQ. The CDR3 is 16 amino acids. The V end lost 2 bases, the J end lost 6 bases, and 17 bases lay between the germline ends. The CDR3 loop reads CASSLVREINSGELFF. The CDR3 region has the DNA TGCGCCAGCAGCTTAGTGCGGGAAATTAACTCCGGGGAGCTGTTTTTT.

The J gene is TRBJ1-1, the V gene TRBV4-1; 9 bases line up with TRBD1. The CDR3 contains 15 residues. The germline gives CDR1 MGHRA, CDR2 YSYEKL. V lost 1 base and J lost 7; bases outside the gene matches: 7. The CDR3 reads CASSQGGTGYVEAFF. CDR3 DNA sequence: TGCGCCAGCAGCCAAGGGGGGACAGGGTACGTTGAAGCTTTCTTT.

The V call is TRBV4-3, the J call TRBJ2-1; 10 nucleotides match TRBD2. Germline lookup yields CDR1 LGHNA and CDR2 YSLEER. The CDR3 spans 20 residues. Trimming removed 0 bases from V and 4 bases from J; junction bases left unmatched: 15. CDR3 DNA sequence: TGCGCCAGCAGCCAAGATTACCAAGCGGGAGGGCCCAAAGCGTACAATGAGCAGTTCTTC. This encodes CASSQDYQAGGPKAYNEQFF.

V and J are TRBV5-1 and TRBJ2-6; TRBD2 is a possible D gene (6 bases). Deletions cut 1 base from V and 0 bases from J, with 14 bases between. CDR3 length: 18 residues. Germline values: CDR1 SGHRS, CDR2 YFSETQ. CDR3 residues: CASSLSPTGDSGANVLTF. In DNA form, the CDR3 reads TGCGCCAGCAGCTTGTCTCCGACGGGAGACTCTGGGGCCAACGTCCTGACTTTC.

The V call is TRBV27, the J call TRBJ2-7, with 9 nucleotides matching TRBD1. The CDR3 contains 14 residues. The V and J ends lost 8 bases and 2 bases, in that order; junction bases with no gene match: 7. CDR1 and CDR2 (germline): MNHEY, SMNVEV (reference sequence). CDR3 in amino acids: CASGGQGPPYEQYF. The CDR3 DNA follows: TGTGCCAGCGGGGGACAGGGTCCCCCCTACGAGCAGTACTTC.

CDR3: CASSRTGTSGRSRACEQYF. In DNA form, the CDR3 reads TGTGCCAGCAGCAGAACCGGGACTAGCGGGAGGTCGAGGGCCTGCGAGCAGTACTTC. The V gene is TRBV5-4, the J gene TRBJ2-7, with 15 nucleotides matching TRBD2. The V and J ends lost 4 bases and 6 bases, in that order; junction bases with no gene match: 17. CDR3 length equals 19 residues. Germline CDR1 and CDR2: SGHNT and YYREEE (reference sequence). Combining the CDR3 with reference TRBV5-4 and TRBJ2-7 gives the whole variable domain ETGVTQSPTHLIKTRGQQVTLRCSSQSGHNTVSWYQQALGQGPQFIFQYYREEENGRGNFPPRFSGLQFPNYSSELNVNALELDDSALYLCASSRTGTSGRSRACEQYFGPGTRLTVT.

The rearrangement links TRBV10-3 to TRBJ1-2, with 8 bases aligning to TRBD1. Per the germline V gene, CDR1 is ENHRY and CDR2 is SYGVKD. The V segment lost 4 bases and the J segment 6 bases; nucleotides outside the gene matches: 10. The CDR3 runs 15 residues. Here the CDR3 DNA reads TGTGCCATCAGTGTCCCGCGGACAGGGCGCAATGGCTACACCTTC. Its protein product is CAISVPRTGRNGYTF.